Sequencing of this T cell receptor (beta chain) was carried out in a study of beta chain features in type 1 diabetes. As for the study in general: Patient and healthy donor groups were alike in age, gender and cell yields. Study results and limitations: Researchers report that Type 1 diabetes patients had moderately but significantly shorter TCRB CDR3s across all four CD4+ subsets. Still unanswered here is whether HLA type influences TCRB rearrangement.

Per donor, one heparinised blood draw averaged about 116 mL. The authors reverse transcribed all of the isolated RNA, so sequencing captured expressed TCRB transcripts. Around 3.57 million reads was the average for naive, central memory and regulatory T cell samples. Only in-frame clones appear in the TCRdb table, and some are missing; sequencing was by immunoSEQ multiplex PCR. Of approximately 150,000 clones in the sample, about 13% were seen once. Germline lookup yields CDR1 ENHRY and CDR2 SYGVKD. The CDR3 is made up of 13 amino acids. Trimming took off 5 bases at V and 10 bases at J, with 17 bases between the two ends. For this clone: What it recognizes is unknown.

This receptor was obtained from a man aged 18 to 29 with type 1 diabetes. Material: central memory CD4+ T cells from blood. The genes are TRBV10-3 and TRBJ1-1; D might be TRBD1 (5 bases). As DNA, the CDR3 is TGTGCCATCAGTAAACAGGTTTGGGAAGGAGCTTTCTTT. This translates into CAISKQVWEGAFF.